This T cell receptor (beta chain) is from a study of cytomegalovirus exposure and HLA in healthy donors. Findings and caveats of the study: The analysis excluded some indistinguishable V segments, including TRBV6-2 and TRBV6-3. Highest at DRB1 and lowest at HLA-C, TCR association rates differed among HLA loci in a later analysis.

The V end was cut by 5 bases, the J end by 1 base, with 14 bases between. The CDR3 loop spans 16 amino acids. Looked up from germline, CDR1 is SEHNR and CDR2 is FQNEAQ (reference sequence). Worth noting for this clone: Its antigen is undetermined.

Amplification used 60 Vbeta primers and 13 Jbeta primers. Measured with immunoSEQ multiplex PCR; TCRdb has only the in-frame clones, and not every one. The sample includes 120,000 to 150,000 clones, around three quarters of them seen just once. This chain connects TRBV7-9 to TRBJ2-2; maybe TRBD1 (6 bases). The source is a man between 40 and 49 years old in good health and CMV-seropositive. The material sequenced was PBMCs. The CDR3 DNA reads TGTGCCAGCAGCCTACAGGGAAACCTGAACACCGGGGAGCTGTTTTTT. Protein product: CASSLQGNLNTGELFF.